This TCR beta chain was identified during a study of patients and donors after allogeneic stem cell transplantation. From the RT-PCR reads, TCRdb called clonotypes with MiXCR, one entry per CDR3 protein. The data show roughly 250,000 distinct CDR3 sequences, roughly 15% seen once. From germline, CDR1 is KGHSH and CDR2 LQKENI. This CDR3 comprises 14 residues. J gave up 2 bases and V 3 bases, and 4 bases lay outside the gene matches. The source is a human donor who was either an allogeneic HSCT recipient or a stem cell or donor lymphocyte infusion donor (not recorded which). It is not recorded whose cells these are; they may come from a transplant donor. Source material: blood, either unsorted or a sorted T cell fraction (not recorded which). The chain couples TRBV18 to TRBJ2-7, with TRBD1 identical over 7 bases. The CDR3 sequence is CASSPPGTAYEQYF. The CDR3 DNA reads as TGTGCCAGCTCACCCCCCGGGACAGCCTACGAGCAGTACTTC.